The entry that follows covers one T cell receptor (beta chain) sequence. Its target antigen remains unknown. No much larger clonotype is one base removed from it; base qualities were not supplied. The CDR3 measures 14 amino acids from cysteine to phenylalanine. Of all the DNA, just the CDR3 is kept, 42 bases in frame from base 1. V drops 1 base and J drops 7 bases, leaving 14 bases in between. CDR1 and CDR2 were assigned from the germline V gene as SGHTA and FQGNSA. This record belongs to a study of blood T cells in healthy people across ages (dated by TCRdb to between 2014 and 2017). Looking at the study overall: Template switching captured roughly one uniquely barcoded TCR beta cDNA molecule per two T cells in model experiments. Using deep sequencing normalized with unique cDNA molecular identifiers, the study measured how TCR beta repertoire diversity changes with age. The donors were divided into four age groups: young (average approximately 17 years), middle-aged (about 39), aged (under 70) and long-lived (around 80). To avoid experimental bias, donors of different ages were randomly spread across the sequencing lanes. Two additional independent replicas of 1 million unique cDNA reads from the same blood draw were analyzed for two donors (one aged 18 to 30 and one aged 80 or older). Results the study describes overall, beyond this receptor: A strong correlation was found between observed TCR beta diversity and the percentage of naive T cells measured by flow cytometry. Observed TCR beta diversity per million T cells fell roughly linearly with age, and a significant reduction was already apparent by age roughly 40. Estimates of total diversity from one million sequenced T cells were regarded as lower bounds and underestimates. Compared with the aged group, the long-lived group had more naive CD4+ T cells, fewer expanded clones and increased TCR diversity, suggesting age selection. Donor CMV infection status was unknown, potentially confounding age-related changes in expanded clonotypes. Since profiling was done on bulk unsorted PBMCs, naive and antigen-experienced compartments could not be conclusively compared.

The donors were roughly 39 Caucasian individuals from Russia, aged 6 to 90 years, who were systemically healthy. Roughly 9.5 milliliters of peripheral blood were drawn from each donor into EDTA-treated Vacutainer tubes. PBMCs were isolated by Ficoll-Paque density-gradient centrifugation, with at least 6.5 million obtained per sample. Total RNA, at least 6 micrograms per sample, was extracted from PBMCs with Trizol reagent. For every donor, an aliquot of PBMCs went through flow cytometry to measure the percentages of naive CD45RAhigh/CD27high T cells. The method was 5' RACE. The data were produced on an Illumina HiSeq 2500. The second PCR ran for about 7 to 11 cycles and used a J-beta primer mix along with a sample-barcoded 5' primer. Each TCR beta cDNA molecule received a unique molecular identifier from a template-switch 5' adaptor carrying 12 random nucleotides. Each sample yielded at least 3 million CDR3-containing paired-end reads. First-strand cDNA synthesis was performed from all RNA using the Mint cDNA synthesis kit, with priming by a TRBC-specific oligonucleotide. After uracil-DNA glycosylase treatment, a first 18-cycle PCR used universal primers M1SS and BC2_uni_R on all cDNA. Regarding the original processing steps: For normalization, 1 million high-quality reads, each with a distinct molecular identifier, were randomly selected from each sample. Instead of being binned into consensus sequences, reads with shared molecular identifiers were discarded. MiTCR, set to a Q25 quality threshold and the strictest error-elimination algorithm, was used for CDR3 identification, clonotype clustering and error correction. Lower-bound total TCR beta diversity was estimated with a nonparametric unseen species model using Euler transformation. The public reads were reanalyzed by TCRdb: fastp trimming at Q25, MiXCR alignment, in-frame beta chains only. Rows with a matching CDR3 protein are joined into one entry that keeps the most common DNA and genes. The V and J calls shown here were made by TCRdb, not taken from the authors' results. The sample table lists hundreds of thousands of distinct CDR3 sequences, over 40% of them with a count of one. Of the sample, roughly 13% is held by the ten largest clones.

The sample consisted of blood. The chain is encoded by TRBV7-2 joined to TRBJ2-7; the D gene assignment is ambiguous. The clonotype was recovered from a woman of 80 years or more in good health. The nucleotides read TGTGCCAGCAGCTTAGTCCATGGACCCAATGAGCAGTACTTC. Its protein reads: CASSLVHGPNEQYF.